One and the same sample provided the 29 T cell receptor beta chains below, sequenced in a study of OX40 agonist ivuxolimab in advanced cancers. Generated by immunoSEQ multiplex PCR, the TCRdb table keeps only in-frame clones and is missing some. This repertoire shows more than 80,000 clones, around nine tenths found once; its top ten account for roughly 1.5%. Sequenced material: CD4+ or CD8+ T cells sorted from blood, taken in a trial of the OX40 agonist ivuxolimab. The receptors were gathered from an adult with an advanced solid tumor such as melanoma, head and neck, liver or kidney cancer.

This sequence joins TRBV7-2 and TRBJ2-1, with TRBD1 matching over 10 bases. CDR1 and CDR2 from the germline V gene are SGHTA and FQGNSA. J was trimmed by 7 bases and V by 5 bases; bases with no gene match: 8. This CDR3 contains 15 residues. The chain's CDR3 is CASSRGDRGWNEQFF. The CDR3 DNA is TGTGCCAGCAGCCGGGGGGACAGGGGATGGAATGAGCAGTTCTTC.

The gene calls are TRBV19 and TRBJ2-5; TRBD1 aligns across 8 bases. Trimming removed 3 bases from V and 1 base from J; junction bases left unmatched: 1. CDR1 and CDR2 from the germline V gene are LNHDA and SQIVND (reference sequence). CDR3 length: 14 amino acids. The CDR3, as DNA: TGTGCCAGTAGTATGGGACAGGCCCAAGAGACCCAGTACTTC. This translates into CASSMGQAQETQYF.

The chain links TRBV19 to TRBJ1-5; perhaps TRBD1 as D (5 bases). Germline V gene sequence: CDR1 LNHDA, CDR2 SQIVND (reference sequence). V dropped 3 bases and J dropped 10 bases, with 13 bases sitting between them. The CDR3 contains 13 residues. This CDR3 is CASSIRWGEPQHF. The CDR3 nucleotides read TGTGCCAGTAGTATTCGATGGGGGGAACCCCAGCATTTT.

The CDR3 bases are TGTGCCAGCAGCTTAGGGCTATCTAAGTTGGATACGCAGTATTTT. It yields the protein CASSLGLSKLDTQYF. V gene TRBV7-8 combines with J gene TRBJ2-3; D is ambiguous. V gave up 1 base and J gave up 6 bases, with 14 bases separating them. Per germline, CDR1 SGHVS and CDR2 FQNEAQ. CDR3 length: 15 amino acids.

The chain is built from TRBV13 and TRBJ2-1, with D hard to call. Trimming shortened V by 1 base and J by 9 bases, and 7 bases separated the two germline ends. Germline V lookup: CDR1 PRHDT, CDR2 FYEKMQ (reference sequence). The CDR3 runs 12 residues. The CDR3 coding sequence is TGTGCCAGCAGCTTAGTTTCTGGTGAGCAGTTCTTC. Translating it yields CASSLVSGEQFF. Drawing the rest from reference TRBV13 and TRBJ2-1, the complete variable domain is AAGVIQSPRHLIKEKRETATLKCYPIPRHDTVYWYQQGPGQDPQFLISFYEKMQSDKGSIPDRFSAQQFSDYHSELNMSSLELGDSALYFCASSLVSGEQFFGPGTRLTVL.

The rearrangement uses TRBV6-1 and TRBJ2-7; D remains unclear. V was pared by 5 bases and J by 7 bases, with 15 bases between. CDR3 length: 13 residues. CDR1 and CDR2 (germline): MNHNS, SASEGT. The CDR3 region has the DNA TGTGCCAGCAGTCCTAGGGCCCCCAGAGAGCAGTACTTC. It is translated as CASSPRAPREQYF.

This sequence joins TRBV25-1 and TRBJ2-5; D perhaps matches TRBD1 (5 bases). The DNA matches TRBJ2-7 better at its end, which makes the J call doubtful. The CDR3 sequence is 15 residues long. The germline gives CDR1 MGHDK, CDR2 SYGVNS. The CDR3 nucleotides are TGTGCCAGCAGCCGCCGACAGAGAATACCCTACGAGCAGTACTTC. Its translation is CASSRRQRIPYEQYF.

This rearrangement joins TRBV2 to TRBJ1-2; the D gene is possibly TRBD1 (6 bases). Germline assignment: CDR1 SNHLY and CDR2 FYNNEI. CDR3 length: 14 amino acids. The germline V and J ends were trimmed by 3 bases and 7 bases, with 15 bases remaining between them. CDR3 nucleotide sequence: TGTGCCAGCAGTGAGATACAGGGTCGAGGTGGCTACACCTTC. Translated: CASSEIQGRGGYTF. The full variable domain, in which reference TRBV2 and TRBJ1-2 provide the parts outside the CDR3, is EPEVTQTPSHQVTQMGQEVILRCVPISNHLYFYWYRQILGQKVEFLVSFYNNEISEKSEIFDDQFSVERPDGSNFTLKIRSTKLEDSAMYFCASSEIQGRGGYTFGSGTRLTVV.

The V call is TRBV9, the J call TRBJ2-1; D gene ambiguous. The germline V and J ends were trimmed by 2 bases and 0 bases, with 3 bases remaining between them. From germline, CDR1 is SGDLS and CDR2 YYNGEE. The CDR3 is 13 amino acids. CDR3 sequence reads: CASSVNSYNEQFF. CDR3 sequence (DNA): TGTGCCAGCAGCGTGAACTCCTACAATGAGCAGTTCTTC. Full variable domain (rest looked up from reference TRBV9 and TRBJ2-1): DSGVTQTPKHLITATGQRVTLRCSPRSGDLSVYWYQQSLDQGLQFLIQYYNGEERAKGNILERFSAQQFPDLHSELNLSSLELGDSALYFCASSVNSYNEQFFGPGTRLTVL.

The gene calls are TRBV15 and TRBJ1-1, with D unclear. With 5 bases removed from V and 4 bases from J, the gap between germline ends came to 5 bases. Germline values: CDR1 LNHNV, CDR2 YYDKDF (reference sequence). The CDR3 totals 11 residues. The CDR3, as DNA: TGTGCCACCAGCCTCGCCACTGAAGCTTTCTTT. Protein sequence: CATSLATEAFF.

As concerns this clone: This may be a read error: a much more frequent sequence differs by one nucleotide. V and J are TRBV19 and TRBJ1-5; D not certain. Germline V gene lookup returns CDR1 LNHDA and CDR2 SQIVND (reference sequence). The V gene lost 3 bases and the J gene lost 9 bases, with 12 bases spanning the gap. This CDR3 has 13 residues. CDR3 amino acids: CASSMGRDRPQHF. CDR3 sequence (DNA): TGTGCCAGTAGTATGGGCCGAGATCGGCCCCAGCATTTT.

The chain combines TRBV7-2 with TRBJ1-5, with unresolved D. V lost 1 base and J lost 7, with 5 bases in between. Per the germline V gene, CDR1 is SGHTA and CDR2 is FQGNSA. CDR3 length: 12 residues. The CDR3 loop is CASSLGAQPQHF. The CDR3 nucleotides read TGTGCCAGCAGCTTAGGAGCCCAGCCCCAGCATTTT. The full variable domain, completed using reference TRBV7-2 and TRBJ1-5, is GAGVSQSPSNKVTEKGKDVELRCDPISGHTALYWYRQSLGQGLEFLIYFQGNSAPDKSGLPSDRFSAERTGGSVSTLTIQRTQQEDSAVYLCASSLGAQPQHFGDGTRLSIL.

Details on this clone: This same CDR3 is encoded by further DNA sequences in the sample. CDR3 sequence: CASSLEGDGYTF. DNA for the CDR3: TGTGCCAGCAGCTTAGAGGGGGACGGCTACACCTTC. The chain has TRBV11-2 and TRBJ1-2, with TRBD1 as a possible D gene (5 bases). The CDR3 runs to 12 residues. Trimming removed 0 bases from V and 8 bases from J, with 7 bases in between. Germline CDR1 reads SGHAT; CDR2 reads FQNNGV. Complete variable domain (other parts from reference TRBV11-2 and TRBJ1-2): EAGVAQSPRYKIIEKRQSVAFWCNPISGHATLYWYQQILGQGPKLLIQFQNNGVVDDSQLPKDRFSAERLKGVDSTLKIQPAKLEDSAVYLCASSLEGDGYTFGSGTRLTVV.

This sequence joins TRBV5-1 and TRBJ2-1; perhaps TRBD1 as D (6 bases). CDR1 and CDR2 (germline): SGHRS, YFSETQ. Trimming stripped 4 bases from V and 6 bases from J, with 11 bases between. The CDR3 spans 13 residues. The DNA for the CDR3 is TGCGCCAGCAGCCCCGGGACAACCAATGAGCAGTTCTTC. Translated, it gives CASSPGTTNEQFF.

This chain links TRBV6-5 with TRBJ2-7, with TRBD2 as a possible D gene (6 bases). CDR1 MNHEY and CDR2 SVGAGI come from the germline V gene. The CDR3 spans 15 residues. Trimming cost V 0 bases and J 5 bases, with 14 bases left between them. The CDR3 protein is CASSYSGTSTHEQYF. In nucleotides, the CDR3 is TGTGCCAGCAGTTACTCCGGAACTAGCACCCACGAGCAGTACTTC.

The chain combines TRBV5-1 with TRBJ2-1; tentatively, D is TRBD1 (5 bases). Germline-derived CDR1 and CDR2 are SGHRS and YFSETQ. The CDR3 is 16 residues long. V dropped 0 bases and J dropped 0 bases, with 10 bases sitting between them. CDR3 sequence (DNA): TGCGCCAGCAGCTTGGTACAGGTGAGCTCCTACAATGAGCAGTTCTTC. Protein product: CASSLVQVSSYNEQFF.

The chain employs TRBV11-2 and TRBJ2-7; TRBD1 matches at 10 bases. The CDR3 sequence is 15 residues long. Germline loops: CDR1 SGHAT, CDR2 FQNNGV. V gave up 4 bases and J gave up 2 bases; unmatched junction bases: 5. The chain's CDR3 is CASSSGQGPTYEQYF. In DNA form, the CDR3 reads TGTGCCAGCAGCTCGGGACAGGGGCCAACCTACGAGCAGTACTTC.

The J gene is TRBJ2-7, the V gene TRBV5-1; TRBD2 aligns across 10 bases. The CDR3 contains 15 residues. Germline CDR1 reads SGHRS; CDR2 reads YFSETQ. V was clipped by 5 bases and J by 0 bases; unmatched bases: 5. In DNA form, the CDR3 reads TGCGCCAGCAGACGTACTAGCGGGGACTCCTACGAGCAGTACTTC. Its protein is CASRRTSGDSYEQYF.

The genes are TRBV5-4 and TRBJ2-3; D is tentatively TRBD1 or TRBD2 (5 bases each). V was shortened by 1 base and J by 2 bases, with 8 bases between the two germline ends. Germline V gene sequence: CDR1 SGHNT, CDR2 YYREEE (reference sequence). This CDR3 comprises 14 residues. The CDR3 nucleotides read TGTGCCAGCAGCTTGCTGGGACCCACAGATACGCAGTATTTT. It translates to CASSLLGPTDTQYF.

The chain links TRBV27 to TRBJ2-5, with 7 positions matching TRBD1. The length of the CDR3 is 14 residues. V was pared by 2 bases and J by 5 bases, with 5 bases of the junction left unmatched. CDR1 MNHEY and CDR2 SMNVEV come from the germline V gene (reference sequence). The CDR3 coding sequence is TGTGCCAGCAGTTTAATAGGGGGCTGGGAGACCCAGTACTTC. Translated, it gives CASSLIGGWETQYF.

Remarks on this clone: Germline is not matched at one junction end, which may reflect a read error. Written as DNA, the CDR3 is TGTGCCTGGTCCCTGGGACAGGGAGGAGCCGGGGAGCTGCTTTTT. Its translation is CAWSLGQGGAGELLF. The rearrangement links TRBV30 to TRBJ2-2; 9 positions match TRBD1. The CDR3 covers 15 residues. Looked up from germline, CDR1 is GTSNPN and CDR2 is SVGIG (reference sequence).

Concerning this clone itself: Its ends do not fully match the called genes, so a read error is possible. The chain joins TRBV10-3 to TRBJ2-3, with 9 bases aligning to TRBD2. The CDR3 has 17 amino acids. The germline V gene has CDR1 ENHRY and CDR2 SYGVKD. This CDR3 is CATSSGLAQIDTDTQYF. For the CDR3, the DNA is TGTGCCACCAGTTCGGGACTAGCCCAGATTGACACAGATACGCAGTATTTT.

This chain connects TRBV7-2 to TRBJ2-3; 9 bases map to TRBD2. The CDR3 has 15 residues. V gave up 4 bases and J gave up 2 bases; unmatched junction bases: 4. Germline V gene lookup returns CDR1 SGHTA and CDR2 FQGNSA. The CDR3 region has the DNA TGTGCCAGCAGCTCTGGACTAGCGAACACAGATACGCAGTATTTT. Its translation is CASSSGLANTDTQYF.

DNA of the CDR3: TGTGCCACCAGCAGGCGGCAGGGGATAGGAAACACCATATATTTT. Translating it yields CATSRRQGIGNTIYF. The V and J genes are TRBV15 and TRBJ1-3, with D perhaps matching TRBD1 (6 bases). The V gene's germline CDR1 is LNHNV and CDR2 YYDKDF (reference sequence). The CDR3 is 15 amino acids. The V gene lost 3 bases and the J gene lost 4 bases, with 13 bases spanning the gap.

The J gene is TRBJ2-7, the V gene TRBV20-1, with D perhaps matching TRBD1 or TRBD2 (5 bases each). Trimming stripped 5 bases from V and 6 bases from J, with 11 bases between. Germline CDR1 DFQATT, CDR2 SNEGSKA (reference sequence). This CDR3 is built from 11 residues. The CDR3 DNA sequence: TGCAGTGCTCCTCGGGGCACCGAGCAGTACTTC. Its protein product is CSAPRGTEQYF.

This CDR3 reads CASSLTSADTQYF. The CDR3 DNA sequence: TGTGCCAGTAGTCTGACTAGCGCAGATACGCAGTATTTT. The chain couples TRBV19 to TRBJ2-3; 8 nucleotides agree with TRBD2. This CDR3 has 13 residues. V shed 5 bases, J shed 4 bases, and the junction held 2 bases outside the gene matches. The germline CDR1 and CDR2 sequences are LNHDA and SQIVND (reference sequence).

The chain has TRBV4-3 and TRBJ1-4; no definite D call. The length of the CDR3 is 14 residues. The V end lost 4 bases, the J end lost 4 bases, and 10 bases lay between the germline ends. Germline V gene lookup returns CDR1 LGHNA and CDR2 YSLEER. The CDR3 DNA reads as TGCGCCAGCAGCCCACCCGGAGTTAATGAAAAACTGTTTTTT. It encodes CASSPPGVNEKLFF.

With respect to this clone: At one end, the junction sequence differs from germline, possibly due to a read error. This chain links TRBV7-7 with TRBJ2-7; 8 bases line up with TRBD1. The CDR3 sequence is 15 residues long. The germline V gene has CDR1 SSHAT and CDR2 FNYEAQ (reference sequence). The CDR3 nucleotides read TGTGCTAGCAGCCCTCGGACAGGGAGCTCCTACGAGCAGTACTTC. As protein: CASSPRTGSSYEQYF.

This chain links TRBV30 with TRBJ2-3; 11 bases align to TRBD1. The CDR3 totals 17 residues. The V segment lost 0 bases and the J segment 4 bases; nucleotides outside the gene matches: 9. Looked up from germline, CDR1 is GTSNPN and CDR2 is SVGIG (reference sequence). The CDR3 loop is CAWSVSGGQGDADTQYF. CDR3 DNA: TGTGCCTGGAGTGTCTCGGGGGGACAGGGGGACGCAGATACGCAGTATTTT.